This T cell receptor beta chain was documented in a study of blood T cell repertoires in COVID-19. Recruits, aged roughly 18 to 95 years, lived in 24 US areas. Participants classified as exposed had met a COVID-19 case within 2 weeks before study entry. Germline CDR1 reads SGHTA; CDR2 reads FQGTGA. The CDR3 spans 16 residues. V lost 5 bases to trimming and J lost 7 bases; unmatched junction nucleotides: 11. Original analysis: By means of reference gene primer amplification, nucleated cell counts were estimated. The repertoire was sequenced with immunoSEQ multiplex PCR; TCRdb's copy has only in-frame clones and lacks some. That table furnishes V, J and clone size, whereas the DNA furnished D and trimming. The sample has around 250,000 clones; about 87% are singletons.

This rearrangement joins TRBV7-3 to TRBJ2-1, with 10 nucleotides matching TRBD2. Sequences were obtained from PBMCs or T cells enriched from blood (not recorded which). The sequence came from a man aged 45-60 years who had been exposed to COVID-19. The CDR3 nucleotides are TGTGCCAGCAGCCACTATAGCGGGAGGTATTCAAATGAGCAGTTCTTC. Translating it yields CASSHYSGRYSNEQFF.